This T cell receptor beta chain was observed in a study of identical twins. V dropped 5 bases and J dropped 0 bases, with 19 bases sitting between them. Per the germline V gene, CDR1 is MNHEY and CDR2 is SVGEGT. This CDR3 is 18 amino acids long. Using its own MiXCR run on the 5' RACE reads, TCRdb lists one record per CDR3 protein. This table has approximately 230,000 distinct CDR3 sequences, about 6.7% appearing once. This sample also belongs to another study, concerning T cells expressing NK-cell markers. Per that paper: All TCR beta repertoires analysed originated from sorted CD3+CD56+NKG2C+, CD3+CD56+NKG2C- and CD3+CD56-NKG2C+ T cells.

The specimen sequenced was CD8+ T cells sorted from blood. The chain has TRBV6-2 or TRBV6-3 and TRBJ2-2, with D possibly called TRBD1 or TRBD2 (5 bases each). The TCR sequence derives from a woman between 18 and 29 years old in good health. The CDR3 here is CASSHLYPGRANTGELFF. CDR3 nucleotide sequence: TGTGCCAGCAGTCACCTTTACCCGGGGCGGGCGAACACCGGGGAGCTGTTTTTT.